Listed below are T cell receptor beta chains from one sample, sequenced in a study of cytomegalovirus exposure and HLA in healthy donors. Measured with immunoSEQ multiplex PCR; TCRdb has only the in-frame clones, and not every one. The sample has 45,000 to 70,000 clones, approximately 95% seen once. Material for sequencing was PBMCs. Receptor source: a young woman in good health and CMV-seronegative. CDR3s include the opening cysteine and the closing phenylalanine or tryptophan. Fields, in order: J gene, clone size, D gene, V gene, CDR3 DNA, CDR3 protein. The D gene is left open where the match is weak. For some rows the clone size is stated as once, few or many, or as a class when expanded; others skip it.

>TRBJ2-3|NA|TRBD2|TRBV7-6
TGTGCCAGCAGCTCAGCGGGAGCCAGCACAGATACGCAGTATTTT
CASSSAGASTDTQYF
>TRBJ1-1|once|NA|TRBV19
TGTGCCAGTGCGTCCTTCATTGGCACTGAAGCTTTCTTT
CASASFIGTEAFF
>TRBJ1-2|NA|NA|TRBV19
TGTGCCAGTAGTGGACAGCACTATGGCTACACCTTC
CASSGQHYGYTF
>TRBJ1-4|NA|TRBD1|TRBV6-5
TGTGCCAGCACTCCGACAGGGGCCAGGGAAAAACTGTTTTTT
CASTPTGAREKLFF
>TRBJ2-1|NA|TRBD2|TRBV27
TGTGCCAGCAGTTTTGGGACTAGCGGGCCCCTTTTTGGTGAGCAGTTCTTC
CASSFGTSGPLFGEQFF
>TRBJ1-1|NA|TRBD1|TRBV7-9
TGTGCCAGCAGCTTAAGGGGGCAGAGCACTGAAGCTTTCTTT
CASSLRGQSTEAFF
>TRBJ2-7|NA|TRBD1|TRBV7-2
TGTGCCAGCAACTCCATGGACAGGGACCACGAGCAGTACTTC
CASNSMDRDHEQYF
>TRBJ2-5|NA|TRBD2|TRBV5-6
TGTGCCAGCAGCCCTGGGGCGGGGGGCAGTGTTAGAGAGACCCAGTACTTC
CASSPGAGGSVRETQYF
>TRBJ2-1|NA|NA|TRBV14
TGTGCCAGCAGCCAAGTTCGCCCGGGGGGCCGTCGGGGCGAGCAGTTCTTC
CASSQVRPGGRRGEQFF
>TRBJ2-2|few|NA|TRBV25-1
TGTGCCAGCAGTGAACCGACAGACAGCGGGGAGCTGTTTTTT
CASSEPTDSGELFF
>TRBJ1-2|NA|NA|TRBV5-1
TGCGCCAGCAGCCGACCAGAGGGTGGAGGCTATGGCTACACCTTC
CASSRPEGGGYGYTF
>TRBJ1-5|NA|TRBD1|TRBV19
TGTGCCAGTACCTTCCAGGGGGCCAATCAGCCCCAGCATTTT
CASTFQGANQPQHF
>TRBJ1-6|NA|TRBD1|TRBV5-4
TGTGCCAGCAGCTTTGGCGGGACAGGGCATCGTTCACCCCTCCACTTT
CASSFGGTGHRSPLHF
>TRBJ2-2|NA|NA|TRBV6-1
TGTGCCAGCAGTGAAGCGCAGGGACAAGCCACCGGGGAGCTGTTTTTT
CASSEAQGQATGELFF
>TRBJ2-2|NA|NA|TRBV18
TGTGCCAGCTCACCGAGTACCGGGAGCGCCACCGGGGAGCTGTTTTTT
CASSPSTGSATGELFF
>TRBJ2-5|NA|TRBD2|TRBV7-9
TGTGCCAGCACGGGACTAGAGGAGACCCAGTACTTC
CASTGLEETQYF
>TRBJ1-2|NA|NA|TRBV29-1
TGCAGCGTTAACGGACCCACAGGGCCAGACTATGGCTACACCTTC
CSVNGPTGPDYGYTF
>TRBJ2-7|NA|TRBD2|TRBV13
TGTGCCAGCAGCTCACGGACTAGCGGCTCCTACGAGCAGTACTTC
CASSSRTSGSYEQYF
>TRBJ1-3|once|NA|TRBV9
TGTGCCAGCAGCGTAGGAGGTGGGACTGCTGGAAACACCATATATTTT
CASSVGGGTAGNTIYF
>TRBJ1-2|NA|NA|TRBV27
TGTGCCAGCAGTTTTCGGGCAGGGAACCGACGGGGCTACACCTTC
CASSFRAGNRRGYTF
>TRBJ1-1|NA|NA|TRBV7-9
TGTGCCAGCAGCTTAAGGGAACAGGTCTCGAACACTGAAGCTTTCTTT
CASSLREQVSNTEAFF
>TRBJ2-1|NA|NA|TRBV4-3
TGCGCCAGCAGCCAAGAGAGCGGTTCCTACAATGAGCAGTTCTTC
CASSQESGSYNEQFF
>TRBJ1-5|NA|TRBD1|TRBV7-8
TGTGCCAGCAGCTTAGCGTGGAGTGGACAGGGAGGAGGGGTTGGTCAGCCCCAGCATTTT
CASSLAWSGQGGGVGQPQHF
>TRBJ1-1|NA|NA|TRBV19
TGTGCCAGCGCGAAGACCGGGAGTAACACTGAAGCTTTCTTT
CASAKTGSNTEAFF
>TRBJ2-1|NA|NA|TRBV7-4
TGTGCCAGCAGCTTAGAGTCGTGGGGGCAGGGTGAGAAACTAGGGCAGTTCTTC
CASSLESWGQGEKLGQFF
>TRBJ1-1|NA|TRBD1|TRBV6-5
TGTGCCAGCAATTACAGGGGAAGGGGCACTGAAGCTTTCTTT
CASNYRGRGTEAFF
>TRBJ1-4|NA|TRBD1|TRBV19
TGTGCCAGTAGGCCGACAGGGGGGGAAAAACTGTTTTTT
CASRPTGGEKLFF
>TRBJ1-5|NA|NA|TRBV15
TGTGCCACCAGCAGAGCGGATCAGCCCCAGCATTTT
CATSRADQPQHF
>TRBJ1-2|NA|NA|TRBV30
TGTGCCTGGAGTGTAGTGGGGGCTCGATACACCTTC
CAWSVVGARYTF
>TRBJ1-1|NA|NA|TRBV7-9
TGTGCCAGCAGCTTAGCCTTAGGACAGACGAACACTGAAGCTTTCTTT
CASSLALGQTNTEAFF
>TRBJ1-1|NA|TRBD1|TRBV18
TGTGCCAGCTCACCTCCCTTTGGGACAGCATTTAACACTGAAGCTTTCTTT
CASSPPFGTAFNTEAFF
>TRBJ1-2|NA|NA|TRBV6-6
TGTGCCAGCAGTTACTCCTCAGATGGCTACACCTTC
CASSYSSDGYTF
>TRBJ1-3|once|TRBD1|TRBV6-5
TGTGCCAGCAGTTCCCCTCGGACAGGTTCTTCCATATATTTT
CASSSPRTGSSIYF
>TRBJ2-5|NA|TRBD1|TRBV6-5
TGTGCCAGCAGTTCCGACAGGGTGGAGACCCAGTACTTC
CASSSDRVETQYF
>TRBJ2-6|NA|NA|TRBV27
TGTGCCAGCAGTTTCCGCTCTGGGGCCAACGTCCTGACTTTC
CASSFRSGANVLTF
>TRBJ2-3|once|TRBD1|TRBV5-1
TGCGCCAGCAGCTTGGGACAGGGCCTTCCCTTCACAGATACGCAGTATTTT
CASSLGQGLPFTDTQYF